Sequencing of this T cell receptor beta chain was carried out in a study of blood T cell repertoires in COVID-19. Germline CDR1 and CDR2: MDHEN and SYDVKM. The germline V and J ends were trimmed by 5 bases and 0 bases, with 20 bases remaining between them. CDR3 length equals 18 residues. TCRdb's copy holds only in-frame clones and misses some; the assay was immunoSEQ multiplex PCR. The sample has 90,000 to 120,000 clones; 89% are singletons. The rearrangement uses TRBV28 and TRBJ2-1, with D maybe TRBD2 (7 bases). The TCR comes from a man aged 35 to 55 with active or convalescent COVID-19. Sequencing was carried out using peripheral blood. For the CDR3, the DNA is TGTGCCAGCAGTACCTCTGGGGGGGGCCTATTCTCCTACAATGAGCAGTTCTTC. It encodes CASSTSGGGLFSYNEQFF.